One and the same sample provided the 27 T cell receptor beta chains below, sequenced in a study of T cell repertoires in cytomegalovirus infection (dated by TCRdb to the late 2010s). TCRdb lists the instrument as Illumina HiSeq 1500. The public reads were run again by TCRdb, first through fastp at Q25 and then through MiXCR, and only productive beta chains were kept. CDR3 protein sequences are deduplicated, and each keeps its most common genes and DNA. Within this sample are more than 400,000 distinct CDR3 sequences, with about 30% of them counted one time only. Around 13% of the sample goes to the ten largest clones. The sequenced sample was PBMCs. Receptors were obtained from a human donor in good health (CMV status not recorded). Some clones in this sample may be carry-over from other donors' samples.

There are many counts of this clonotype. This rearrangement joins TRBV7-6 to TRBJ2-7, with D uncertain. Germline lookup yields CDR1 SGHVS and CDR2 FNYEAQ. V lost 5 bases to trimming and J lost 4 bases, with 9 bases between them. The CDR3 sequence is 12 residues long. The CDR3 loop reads CASSAGGYEQYF. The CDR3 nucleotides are TGTGCCAGCAGCGCCGGTGGGTACGAGCAGTACTTC.

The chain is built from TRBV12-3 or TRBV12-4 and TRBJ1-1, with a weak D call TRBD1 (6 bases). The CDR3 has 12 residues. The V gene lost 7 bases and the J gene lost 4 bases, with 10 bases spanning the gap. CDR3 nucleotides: TGTGCCAGCACCGAGGGGGGCACTGAAGCTTTCTTT. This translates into CASTEGGTEAFF.

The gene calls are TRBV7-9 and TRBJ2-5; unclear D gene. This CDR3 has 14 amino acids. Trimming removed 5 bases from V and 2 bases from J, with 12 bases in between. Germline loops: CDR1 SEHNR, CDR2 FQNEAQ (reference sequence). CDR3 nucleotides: TGTGCCAGCAGCCCCCTGACAAATCAAGAGACCCAGTACTTC. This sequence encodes CASSPLTNQETQYF.

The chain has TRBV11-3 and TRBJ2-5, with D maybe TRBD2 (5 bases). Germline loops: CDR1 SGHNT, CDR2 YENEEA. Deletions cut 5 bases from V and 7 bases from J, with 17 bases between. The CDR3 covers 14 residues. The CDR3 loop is CASSPSNNRGTQYF. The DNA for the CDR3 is TGTGCCAGCAGCCCTTCGAACAACCGGGGGACCCAGTACTTC.

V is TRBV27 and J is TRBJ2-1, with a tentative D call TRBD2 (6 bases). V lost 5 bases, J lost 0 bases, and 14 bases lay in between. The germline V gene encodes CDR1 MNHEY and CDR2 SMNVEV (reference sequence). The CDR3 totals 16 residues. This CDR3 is CASSGWRGSSYNEQFF. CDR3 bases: TGTGCCAGCAGTGGGTGGCGGGGCAGCTCCTACAATGAGCAGTTCTTC.

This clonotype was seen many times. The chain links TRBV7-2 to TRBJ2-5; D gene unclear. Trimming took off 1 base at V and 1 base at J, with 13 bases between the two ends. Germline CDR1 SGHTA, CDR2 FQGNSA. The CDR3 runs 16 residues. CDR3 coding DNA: TGTGCCAGCAGCTTAGTCCCCTCCGGAATCCAAGAGACCCAGTACTTC. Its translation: CASSLVPSGIQETQYF.

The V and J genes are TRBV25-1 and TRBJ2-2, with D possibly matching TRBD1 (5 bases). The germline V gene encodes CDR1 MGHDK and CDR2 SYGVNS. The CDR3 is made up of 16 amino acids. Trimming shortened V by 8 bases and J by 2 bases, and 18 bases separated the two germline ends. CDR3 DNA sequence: TGTGCCAGCCGACAGACCCGGGTTGCAAACACCGGGGAGCTGTTTTTT. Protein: CASRQTRVANTGELFF.

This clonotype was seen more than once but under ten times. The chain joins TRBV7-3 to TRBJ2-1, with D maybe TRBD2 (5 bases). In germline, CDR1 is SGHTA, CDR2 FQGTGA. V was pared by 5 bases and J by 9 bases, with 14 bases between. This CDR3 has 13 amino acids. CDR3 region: CASSPIPEAEQFF. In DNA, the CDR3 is TGTGCCAGCAGCCCGATCCCGGAGGCTGAGCAGTTCTTC.

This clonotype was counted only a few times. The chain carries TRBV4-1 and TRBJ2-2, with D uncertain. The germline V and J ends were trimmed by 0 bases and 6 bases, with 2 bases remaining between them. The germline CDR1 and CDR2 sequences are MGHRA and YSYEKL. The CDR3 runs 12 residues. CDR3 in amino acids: CASSQEAGELFF. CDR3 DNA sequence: TGCGCCAGCAGCCAAGAAGCCGGGGAGCTGTTTTTT.

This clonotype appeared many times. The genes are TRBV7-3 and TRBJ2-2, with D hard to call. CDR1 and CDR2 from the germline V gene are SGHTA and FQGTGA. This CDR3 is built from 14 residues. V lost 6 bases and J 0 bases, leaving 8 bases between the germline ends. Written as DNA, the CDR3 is TGTGCCAGCAGTCCCTATTCGAACACCGGGGAGCTGTTTTTT. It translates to CASSPYSNTGELFF.

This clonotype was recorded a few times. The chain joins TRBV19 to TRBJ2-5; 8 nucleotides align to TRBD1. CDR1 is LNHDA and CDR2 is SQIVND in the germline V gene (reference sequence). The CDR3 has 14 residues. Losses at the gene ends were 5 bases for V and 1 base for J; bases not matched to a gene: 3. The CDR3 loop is CASSDGTGQETQYF. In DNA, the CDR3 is TGTGCCAGTAGTGATGGGACAGGCCAAGAGACCCAGTACTTC. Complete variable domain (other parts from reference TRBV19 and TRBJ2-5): DGGITQSPKYLFRKEGQNVTLSCEQNLNHDAMYWYRQDPGQGLRLIYYSQIVNDFQKGDIAEGYSVSREKKESFPLTVTSAQKNPTAFYLCASSDGTGQETQYFGPGTRLLVL.

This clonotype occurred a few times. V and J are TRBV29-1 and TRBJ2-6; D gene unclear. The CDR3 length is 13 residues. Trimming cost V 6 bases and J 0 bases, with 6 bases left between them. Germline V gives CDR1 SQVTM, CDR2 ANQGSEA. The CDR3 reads CSVSLSGANVLTF. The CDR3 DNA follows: TGCAGCGTATCCCTCTCTGGGGCCAACGTCCTGACTTTC.

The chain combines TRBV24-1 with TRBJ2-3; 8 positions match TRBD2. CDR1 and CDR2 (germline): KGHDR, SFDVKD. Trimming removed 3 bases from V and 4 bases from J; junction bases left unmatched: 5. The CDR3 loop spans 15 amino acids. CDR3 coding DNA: TGTGCCACCAGTGATACAGCGGGAGCGGCAGATACGCAGTATTTT. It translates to CATSDTAGAADTQYF.

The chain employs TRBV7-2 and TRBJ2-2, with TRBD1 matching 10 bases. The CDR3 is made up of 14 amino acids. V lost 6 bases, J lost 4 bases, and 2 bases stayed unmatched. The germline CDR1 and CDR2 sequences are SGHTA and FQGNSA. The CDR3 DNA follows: TGTGCCAGCAGGACAGGGGGCGCCACCGGGGAGCTGTTTTTT. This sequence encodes CASRTGGATGELFF.

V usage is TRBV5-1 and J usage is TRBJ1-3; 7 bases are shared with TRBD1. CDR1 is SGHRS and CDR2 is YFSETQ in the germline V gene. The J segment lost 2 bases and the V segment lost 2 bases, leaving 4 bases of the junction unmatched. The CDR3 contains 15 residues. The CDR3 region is CASSLQGTTGNTIYF. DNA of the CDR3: TGCGCCAGCAGCTTACAGGGGACAACTGGAAACACCATATATTTT.

The CDR3 region has the DNA TGTGCCAGCAGCCTGACAGGGGGTAATGAAAAACTGTTTTTT. It yields the protein CASSLTGGNEKLFF. The chain links TRBV28 to TRBJ1-4; TRBD1 agrees at 9 bases. The CDR3 sequence is 14 residues long. With V trimmed by 6 bases and J by 4 bases, 3 bases remained unmatched. Per the germline V gene, CDR1 is MDHEN and CDR2 is SYDVKM.

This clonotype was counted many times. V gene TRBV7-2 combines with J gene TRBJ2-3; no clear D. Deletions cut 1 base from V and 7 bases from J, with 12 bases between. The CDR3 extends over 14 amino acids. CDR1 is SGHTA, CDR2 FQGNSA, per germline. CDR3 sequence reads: CASSLVQTLNTQYF. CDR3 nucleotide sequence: TGTGCCAGCAGCTTAGTACAGACCCTAAATACGCAGTATTTT.

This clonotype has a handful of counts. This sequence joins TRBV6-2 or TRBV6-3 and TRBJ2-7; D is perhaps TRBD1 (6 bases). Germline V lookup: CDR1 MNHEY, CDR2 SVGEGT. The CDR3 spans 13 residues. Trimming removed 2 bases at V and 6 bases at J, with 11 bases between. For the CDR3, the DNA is TGTGCCAGCAGTTACCCGACAGGACTCGAGCAGTACTTC. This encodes CASSYPTGLEQYF.

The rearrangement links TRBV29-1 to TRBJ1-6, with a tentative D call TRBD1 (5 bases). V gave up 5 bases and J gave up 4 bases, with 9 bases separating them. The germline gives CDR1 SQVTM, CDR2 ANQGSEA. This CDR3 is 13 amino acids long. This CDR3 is CSVLTGYNSPLHF. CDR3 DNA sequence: TGCAGCGTTCTTACAGGTTATAATTCACCCCTCCACTTT.

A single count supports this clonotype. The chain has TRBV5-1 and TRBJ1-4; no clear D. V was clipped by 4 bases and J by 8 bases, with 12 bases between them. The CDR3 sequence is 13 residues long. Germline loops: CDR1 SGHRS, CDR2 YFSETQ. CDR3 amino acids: CASSGTDGEKLFF. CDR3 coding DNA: TGCGCCAGCAGCGGAACGGACGGGGAAAAACTGTTTTTT.

CDR3 region: CASSLAGQGTSSYNEQFF. Written as DNA, the CDR3 is TGTGCCAGCAGCTTAGCGGGACAGGGGACGAGCTCCTACAATGAGCAGTTCTTC. The chain is built from TRBV11-2 and TRBJ2-1; 10 bases fit TRBD1. Per germline, CDR1 SGHAT and CDR2 FQNNGV. The CDR3 extends over 18 amino acids. The ends lost 1 base at V and 0 bases at J; junction bases unmatched: 6.

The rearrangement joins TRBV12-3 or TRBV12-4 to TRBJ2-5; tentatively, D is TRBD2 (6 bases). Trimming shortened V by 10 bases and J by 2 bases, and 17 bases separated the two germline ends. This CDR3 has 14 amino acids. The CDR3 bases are TGTGCCACCAAGGAGGCGGGACCTCAAGAGACCCAGTACTTC. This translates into CATKEAGPQETQYF.

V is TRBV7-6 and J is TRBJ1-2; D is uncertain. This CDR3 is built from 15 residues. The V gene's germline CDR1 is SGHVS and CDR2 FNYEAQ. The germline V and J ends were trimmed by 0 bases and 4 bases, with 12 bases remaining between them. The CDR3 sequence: CASSLAATSPYGYTF. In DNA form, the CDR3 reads TGTGCCAGCAGCTTAGCGGCCACATCCCCCTATGGCTACACCTTC.

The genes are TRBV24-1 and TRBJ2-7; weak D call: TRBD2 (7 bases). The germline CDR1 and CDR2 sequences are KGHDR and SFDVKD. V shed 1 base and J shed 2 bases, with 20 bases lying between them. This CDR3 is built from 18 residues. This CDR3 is CATSDFGGPYRVPYEQYV. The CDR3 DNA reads TGTGCCACCAGTGATTTCGGGGGGCCTTACAGGGTACCCTACGAGCAGTACGTC.

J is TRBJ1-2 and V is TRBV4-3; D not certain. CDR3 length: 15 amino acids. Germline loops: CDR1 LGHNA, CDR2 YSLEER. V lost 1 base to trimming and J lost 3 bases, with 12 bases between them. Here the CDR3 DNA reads TGCGCCAGCAGCCAAGTGGGAAGGGCTGACTATGGCTACACCTTC. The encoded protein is CASSQVGRADYGYTF.

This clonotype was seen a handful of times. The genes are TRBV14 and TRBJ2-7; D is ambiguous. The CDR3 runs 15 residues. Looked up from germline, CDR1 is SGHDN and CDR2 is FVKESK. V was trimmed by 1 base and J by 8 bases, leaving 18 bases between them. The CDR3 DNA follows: TGTGCCAGCAGCCAAGTCGGTGGACCGAGTGTGCAGCAGTACTTC. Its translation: CASSQVGGPSVQQYF.

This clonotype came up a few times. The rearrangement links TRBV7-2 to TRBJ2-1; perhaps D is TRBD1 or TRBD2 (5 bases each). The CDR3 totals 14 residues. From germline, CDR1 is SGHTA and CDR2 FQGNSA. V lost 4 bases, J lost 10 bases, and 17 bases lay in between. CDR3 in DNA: TGTGCCAGCAGCTATGGGACGGCGTCCTTGGAGCAGTTCTTC. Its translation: CASSYGTASLEQFF.